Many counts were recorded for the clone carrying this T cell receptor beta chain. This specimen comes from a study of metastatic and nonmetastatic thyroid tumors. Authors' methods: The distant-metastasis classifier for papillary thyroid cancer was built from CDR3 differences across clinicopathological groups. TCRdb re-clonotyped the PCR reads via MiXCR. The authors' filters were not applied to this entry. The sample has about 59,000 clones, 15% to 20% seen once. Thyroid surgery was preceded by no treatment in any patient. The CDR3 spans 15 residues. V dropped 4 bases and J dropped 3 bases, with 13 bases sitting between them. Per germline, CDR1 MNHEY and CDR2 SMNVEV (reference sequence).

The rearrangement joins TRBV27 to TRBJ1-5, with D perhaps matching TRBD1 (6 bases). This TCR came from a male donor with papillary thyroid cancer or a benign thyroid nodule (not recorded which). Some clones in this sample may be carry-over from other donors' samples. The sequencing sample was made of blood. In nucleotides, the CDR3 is TGTGCCAGCAGTTATACCGGACAGCTCAATCAGCCCCAGCATTTT. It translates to CASSYTGQLNQPQHF.